Given below is one T cell receptor beta chain in context. What it binds is not known. These data belong to a study of T cells in narcolepsy. General study points: Healthy controls reportedly lacked the autoreactive clonotypes serially found in patients' blood.

Germline V gene lookup returns CDR1 SGHTA and CDR2 FQGNSA. V lost 8 bases and J lost 2, with 5 bases in between. The CDR3 is 11 residues long. Here immunoSEQ multiplex PCR was the method, and the copy in TCRdb shows in-frame clones only, minus some. The repertoire includes roughly 27,000 clones, approximately 77% of them detected once, and around 0.98% sits in the top ten. The chain has TRBV7-2 and TRBJ2-3; D ambiguous. The TCR was taken from a human donor in good health. The specimen was memory (CD45RA-) CD4+ T cells from blood. The CDR3 DNA is TGTGCCAGCGCGGCCACAGATACGCAGTATTTT. It yields the protein CASAATDTQYF.